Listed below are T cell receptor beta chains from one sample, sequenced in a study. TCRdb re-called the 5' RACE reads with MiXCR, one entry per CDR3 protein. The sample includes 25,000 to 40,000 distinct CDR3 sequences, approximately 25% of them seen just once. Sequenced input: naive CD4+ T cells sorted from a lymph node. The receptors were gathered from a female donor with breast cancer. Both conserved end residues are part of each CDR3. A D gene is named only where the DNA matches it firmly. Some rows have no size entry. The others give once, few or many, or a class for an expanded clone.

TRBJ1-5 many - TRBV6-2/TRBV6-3 TGTGCCAGCAGTTACTTTGATCAGCCCCAGCATTTT CASSYFDQPQHF
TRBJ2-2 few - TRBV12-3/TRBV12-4 TGTACCAGCAGCTTATCTCCTACCTGGGAGCTGTTTTTT CTSSLSPTWELFF
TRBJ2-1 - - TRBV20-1 TGCAGTGCCGAGGGACTCTCAGGACGGGAGCAGTTCTTC CSAEGLSGREQFF
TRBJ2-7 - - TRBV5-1 TGCGCCAGCGGCTTGGAGGGCTACGAGCAGTACTTC CASGLEGYEQYF
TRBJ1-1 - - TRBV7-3 TGTGCCAGCAGCCTCTATGCAAGTACTGAAGCTTTCTTT CASSLYASTEAFF
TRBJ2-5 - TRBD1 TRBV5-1 TGCGCCAGCAGCCCGGGACAGGGGGCAGAGACCCAGTACTTC CASSPGQGAETQYF
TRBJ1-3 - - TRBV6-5 TGTGCCAGCAGTTCACGGGGAAACACCATATATTTT CASSSRGNTIYF
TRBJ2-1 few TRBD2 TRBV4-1 TGCGCCAGCAGCCAAGAGAGGCTAGCGGGAGCCAATGAGCAGTTCTTC CASSQERLAGANEQFF
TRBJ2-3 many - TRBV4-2 TGTGCCAGCAGCTCCCGTTGGGGGGATACGCAGTATTTT CASSSRWGDTQYF
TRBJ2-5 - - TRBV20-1 TGCAGTGCCGATCCCGGACAGAACCAAGAGACCCAGTACTTC CSADPGQNQETQYF
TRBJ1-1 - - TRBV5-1 TGCGCCAGCAGCTTGGCCTTCGAAACTGAAGCTTTCTTT CASSLAFETEAFF
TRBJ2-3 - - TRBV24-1 TGTGCCACCAGTGAAGTGGAAGATACGCAGTATTTT CATSEVEDTQYF
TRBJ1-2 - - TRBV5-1 TGCGCCGGCAGCTTTGAGGGCGGGGGCAACTATGGCTACACCTTC CAGSFEGGGNYGYTF
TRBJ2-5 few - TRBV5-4 TGTGCCAGCAGACCGGACCCGGAGCGGGAGACCCAGTACTTC CASRPDPERETQYF
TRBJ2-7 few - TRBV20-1 TGCAGTGCTAGCCGGACAAACTACGTAGAGCAGTACTTC CSASRTNYVEQYF
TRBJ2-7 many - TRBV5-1 TGCGCCAGCAGCGGCTCGGGGGACGAGCAGTACTTC CASSGSGDEQYF
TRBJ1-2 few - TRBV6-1 TGTGCCAGCACACCTCTCCCCAGCTATGGCTACACCTTC CASTPLPSYGYTF
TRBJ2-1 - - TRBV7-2 TGTGCCAGCGTCCGGGGCCGCAGCAATGAGCAGTTCTTC CASVRGRSNEQFF
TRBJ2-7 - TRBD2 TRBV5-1 TGCGCCAGCAGGTCCGGGACTACCTCCTACGAGCAGTACTTC CASRSGTTSYEQYF
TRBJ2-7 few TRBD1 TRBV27 TGTGCCAGCAGTTTATCAGGGCAGGGGGTGACAAGGTGGTACTTC CASSLSGQGVTRWYF
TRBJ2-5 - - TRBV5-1 TGCGCCAGCAGCCCAAAGACTAGTTACCAAGAGACCCAGTACTTC CASSPKTSYQETQYF
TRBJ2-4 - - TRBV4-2 TGTGCCAGCAGCTTCGGGGGGCAGGGGAACATTCAGTACTTC CASSFGGQGNIQYF
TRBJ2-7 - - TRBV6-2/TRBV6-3 TGTGCCAGCAGCTTGACCGGGACGGCGAACTACGAGCAGTACTTC CASSLTGTANYEQYF
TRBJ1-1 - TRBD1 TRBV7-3 TGTGCCAGCAGCTCTGGACAGGACACTGAAGCTTTCTTT CASSSGQDTEAFF
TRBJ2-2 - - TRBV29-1 TGCAGCGCCTCGGCCAGGGGACAGAACACCGGGGAGCTGTTTTTT CSASARGQNTGELFF
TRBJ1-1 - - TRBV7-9 TGTGCCAGCAGCGCAAACCGGGACCTGAACACTGAAGCTTTCTTT CASSANRDLNTEAFF
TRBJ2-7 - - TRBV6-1 TGTGCCAGCAGTGAAGATTATGGGGCCGGCGAGCAGTACTTC CASSEDYGAGEQYF
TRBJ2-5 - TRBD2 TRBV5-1 TGCGCCAGCAGTCTAGCGGGAATGCAAGAGACCCAGTACTTC CASSLAGMQETQYF
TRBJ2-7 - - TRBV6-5 TGTGCCAGCACCTCCCCGACGGGGGCCTACGAGCAGTACTTC CASTSPTGAYEQYF
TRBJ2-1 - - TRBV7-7 TGTGCCAGCAGCTCGGGATCGGGGGATGAGCAGTTCTTC CASSSGSGDEQFF
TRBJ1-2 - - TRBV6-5 TGTGCCAGCAGTTACGAGAACTATGGCTACACCTTC CASSYENYGYTF
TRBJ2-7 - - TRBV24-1 TGTGCCACCAGTGATTCCCAGACCGGGAACGACCACGAGCAGTACTTC CATSDSQTGNDHEQYF
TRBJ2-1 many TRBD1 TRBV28 TGTGCCAGCAACCAGGGGGCCCACAATGAGCAGTTCTTC CASNQGAHNEQFF
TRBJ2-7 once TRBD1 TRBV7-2 TGTGCCAGCAGCTCCAAGACAGGGTTGCCCTACGAGCAGTACTTC CASSSKTGLPYEQYF
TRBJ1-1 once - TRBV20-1 TGCAGTGCTAGAGACCCGGACCTGGGGAACACTGAAGCTTCCTTT CSARDPDLGNTEASF
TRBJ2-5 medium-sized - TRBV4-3 TGCGCCAGCAGCCAAGCTCTCCGTCGGGAGACCCAGTACTTC CASSQALRRETQYF
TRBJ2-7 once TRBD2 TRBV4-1 TGCGCCAGCAGCCTATTGAGCGGGAGGGTCTACGAGCAGTGCTTC CASSLLSGRVYEQCF
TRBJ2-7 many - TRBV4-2 TGTGCCAGCAGCCAAGATTCCCGGGTTAGTAACCTCTACGAGCAGTACTTC CASSQDSRVSNLYEQYF
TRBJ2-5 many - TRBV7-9 TGTGCCAGCAGCTACGAGGGGGGCCGAGAGACCCAGTACTTC CASSYEGGRETQYF
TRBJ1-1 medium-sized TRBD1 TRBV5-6 TGTGCCAGCGGAGACTGGACAGGGGAAGGTTGGTACACTGAAGCTTTCTTT CASGDWTGEGWYTEAFF
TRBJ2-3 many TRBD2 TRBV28 TGTGCCAGCAGTTCCGGACTAGCGGTAGATACGCAGTATTTT CASSSGLAVDTQYF
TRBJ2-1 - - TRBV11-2 TGTGCCAGCAGCTTATATAGAAACAATGAGCAGTTCTTC CASSLYRNNEQFF
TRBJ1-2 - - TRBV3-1 TGTGCCAGCAGCCAAGTAACGCACTATGGCTACACCTTC CASSQVTHYGYTF
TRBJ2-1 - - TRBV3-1 TGTGCCAGCAGCCAAGCCACAGGGTCCTACAATGAGCAGTTCTTC CASSQATGSYNEQFF
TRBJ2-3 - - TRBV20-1 TGCAGTGGGGTACAGGGCACAGATACGCAGTATTTT CSGVQGTDTQYF
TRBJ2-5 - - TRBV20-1 TGCAGTGCTGGGCCGGGAGCCCAAGAGACCCAGTACTTC CSAGPGAQETQYF
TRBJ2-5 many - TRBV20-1 TGCAGTGCTATCGCCAGAAAGAATAACCAAGAGACCCAGTACTTC CSAIARKNNQETQYF
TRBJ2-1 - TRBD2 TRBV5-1 TGCGCCAGCAGCTTGGAACTGTTAGCGGGAGGCATGTACAATGAGCAGTTCTTC CASSLELLAGGMYNEQFF
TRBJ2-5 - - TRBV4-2 TGTGCCAGCAGCCAATCCTTTAGCGGCCAAGAGACCCAGTACTTC CASSQSFSGQETQYF